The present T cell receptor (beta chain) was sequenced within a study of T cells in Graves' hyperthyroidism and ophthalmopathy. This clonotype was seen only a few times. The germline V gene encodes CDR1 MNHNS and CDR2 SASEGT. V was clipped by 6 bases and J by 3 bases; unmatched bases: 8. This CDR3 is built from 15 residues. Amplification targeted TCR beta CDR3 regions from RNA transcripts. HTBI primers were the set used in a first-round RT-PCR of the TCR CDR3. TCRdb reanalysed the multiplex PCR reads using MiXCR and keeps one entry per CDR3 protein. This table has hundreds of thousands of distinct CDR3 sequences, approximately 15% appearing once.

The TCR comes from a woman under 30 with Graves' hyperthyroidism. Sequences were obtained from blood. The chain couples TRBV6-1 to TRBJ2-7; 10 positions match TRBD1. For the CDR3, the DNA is TGTGCCAGCAGCGAGACCGGGACAGGGGTCTACGAGCAGTACTTC. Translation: CASSETGTGVYEQYF.